The sequence of this T cell receptor beta chain was determined in a study of T cell changes during pregnancy in multiple sclerosis. The method was immunoSEQ multiplex PCR; TCRdb's version includes in-frame clones alone and lacks a portion of them. This sample has tens of thousands of clones, with 85% to 95% found just once. CDR3 length: 14 amino acids. CDR1 LNHDA and CDR2 SQIVND come from the germline V gene (reference sequence). The V gene end was trimmed by 4 bases and the J gene end by 8 bases; junction bases not matched to a gene: 9. Here the sequenced sample was CD4+ T cells from peripheral blood mononuclear cells, taken after pregnancy. The origin of this receptor is a female donor with multiple sclerosis, enrolled in a pregnancy study. V and J are TRBV19 and TRBJ1-2; 8 nucleotides match TRBD1. The CDR3 bases are TGTGCCAGTAGTAAAGTTGGGGGGACAGGAGGCTACACCTTC. It is translated as CASSKVGGTGGYTF.